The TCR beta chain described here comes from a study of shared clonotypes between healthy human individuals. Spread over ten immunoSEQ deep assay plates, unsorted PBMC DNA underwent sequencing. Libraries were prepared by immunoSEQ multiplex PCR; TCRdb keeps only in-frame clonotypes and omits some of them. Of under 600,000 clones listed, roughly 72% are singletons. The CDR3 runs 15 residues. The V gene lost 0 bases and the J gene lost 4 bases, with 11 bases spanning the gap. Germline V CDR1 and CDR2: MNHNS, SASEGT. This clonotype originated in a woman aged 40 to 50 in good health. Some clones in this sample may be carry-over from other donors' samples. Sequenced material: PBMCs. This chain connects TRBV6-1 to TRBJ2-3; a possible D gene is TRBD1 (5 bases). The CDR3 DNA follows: TGTGCCAGCAGTGAAGCGGGGCGTTCCGCAGATACGCAGTATTTT. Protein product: CASSEAGRSADTQYF.